What follows are 27 T cell receptor beta chains derived from one specimen sequenced in a study of blood T cell repertoires in COVID-19. The method was immunoSEQ multiplex PCR; TCRdb's version includes in-frame clones alone and lacks a portion of them. This sample has a few hundred thousand clones, with under 90% found just once. The sequenced sample consisted of peripheral blood. Receptor source: a woman of 80 years or more with active or convalescent COVID-19.

The CDR3 is CASSYGGLVTEAFF. In DNA form, the CDR3 reads TGTGCCAGCAGTTACGGAGGTCTTGTCACTGAAGCTTTCTTT. The V call is TRBV6-5, the J call TRBJ1-1, with unresolved D. Germline V gene lookup returns CDR1 MNHEY and CDR2 SVGAGI. The CDR3 covers 14 residues. Trimming removed 2 bases at V and 4 bases at J, with 11 bases between.

This chain uses TRBV3-1 (or the pseudogene TRBV3-2) with TRBJ1-6, with D uncertain. The CDR3 is 18 amino acids. Germline V gene sequence: CDR1 LGHDT, CDR2 YNNKEL (reference sequence). V was shortened by 0 bases and J by 10 bases, with 22 bases between the two germline ends. The CDR3 is CASSQDDPRETQKSPLHF. CDR3 nucleotides: TGTGCCAGCAGCCAAGATGACCCAAGGGAGACGCAGAAATCACCCCTCCACTTT.

The rearrangement links TRBV7-9 to TRBJ1-1, with a possible D match to TRBD1 (6 bases). With 1 base removed from V and 7 bases from J, the gap between germline ends came to 22 bases. Germline CDR1 is SEHNR and CDR2 is FQNEAQ (reference sequence). The length of the CDR3 is 17 residues. CDR3 in amino acids: CASSLGQTDSRGGEAFF. As DNA, the CDR3 is TGTGCCAGCAGCTTAGGGCAGACGGACAGCCGAGGTGGTGAAGCTTTCTTT.

The chain has TRBV6-2 or TRBV6-3 and TRBJ2-3; 9 bases align to TRBD2. V shed 6 bases and J 0 bases; nucleotides not matched to a gene: 7. The CDR3 is 16 amino acids. Germline CDR1 is MNHEY and CDR2 is SVGEGT. CDR3 sequence: CASSPRSGRSTDTQYF. In DNA, the CDR3 is TGTGCCAGCAGCCCTAGGAGCGGGAGGAGCACAGATACGCAGTATTTT.

The chain links TRBV24-1 to TRBJ1-5, with 8 bases aligning to TRBD1. Germline V gene sequence: CDR1 KGHDR, CDR2 SFDVKD. The CDR3 is 16 amino acids. Trimming took 9 bases from V and 1 from J; bases not matched to a gene: 10. For the CDR3, the DNA is TGTGCCACCCTTTATGACAGGGGACTAAGCAATCAGCCCCAGCATTTT. Translated: CATLYDRGLSNQPQHF.

The CDR3 DNA is TGTGCCAGCAGCTTAATCGGGACATTAAGCACAGATACGCAGTATTTT. Translating gives CASSLIGTLSTDTQYF. The V gene is TRBV7-9, the J gene TRBJ2-3, with D possibly being TRBD1 (6 bases). CDR1 and CDR2 from the germline V gene are SEHNR and FQNEAQ (reference sequence). This CDR3 region has 16 residues. The V gene lost 2 bases and the J gene lost 0 bases, with 12 bases spanning the gap. The full variable domain, with the rest looked up from reference TRBV7-9 and TRBJ2-3, is DTGVSQNPRHKITKRGQNVTFRCDPISEHNRLYWYRQTLGQGPEFLTYFQNEAQLEKSRLLSDRFSAERPKGSFSTLEIQRTEQGDSAMYLCASSLIGTLSTDTQYFGPGTRLTVL.

The V gene is TRBV7-3, the J gene TRBJ2-3; the match to TRBD2 covers 7 bases. The CDR3 length is 14 residues. Germline CDR1 reads SGHTA; CDR2 reads FQGTGA. Trimming removed 9 bases from V and 3 bases from J; junction bases left unmatched: 9. The CDR3 reads CASLGGDPTDTQYF. The CDR3 DNA follows: TGTGCCAGTCTGGGGGGGGACCCAACAGATACGCAGTATTTT.

The chain recombines TRBV4-2 with TRBJ2-3, with a tentative D call TRBD2 (7 bases). With 0 bases removed from V and 1 base from J, the gap between germline ends came to 20 bases. This CDR3 contains 19 residues. Per the germline V gene, CDR1 is LGHNA and CDR2 is YNFKEQ. The CDR3 DNA is TGTGCCAGCAGCCAAGATTGGGTCGTCCGGGGGGCTCGCACAGATACGCAGTATTTT. It is translated as CASSQDWVVRGARTDTQYF.

This clone was recorded only once. J is TRBJ2-5 and V is TRBV18, with 11 bases identical to TRBD2. Germline V gene lookup returns CDR1 KGHSH and CDR2 LQKENI. The CDR3 extends over 16 amino acids. After removal of 1 base from V and 2 bases from J, the junction contained 3 bases not matched to a gene. This CDR3 is CASSPRPSGGQETQYF. For the CDR3, the DNA is TGTGCCAGCTCACCACGTCCTAGCGGGGGGCAAGAGACCCAGTACTTC. Full variable domain (outside the CDR3, taken from reference TRBV18 and TRBJ2-5): NAGVMQNPRHLVRRRGQEARLRCSPMKGHSHVYWYRQLPEEGLKFMVYLQKENIIDESGMPKERFSAEFPKEGPSILRIQQVVRGDSAAYFCASSPRPSGGQETQYFGPGTRLLVL.

This clone was found once. The V call is TRBV7-2, the J call TRBJ1-1; tentatively, D is TRBD1 (5 bases). This CDR3 is 13 amino acids long. Germline V lookup: CDR1 SGHTA, CDR2 FQGNSA. Trimming took 6 bases from V and 4 from J, leaving 12 bases between them. The CDR3 nucleotides are TGTGCCAGCAGAAGCAGGGTGAGCACTGAAGCTTTCTTT. It encodes CASRSRVSTEAFF.

The rearrangement links TRBV4-1 to TRBJ2-5, with a weak D call TRBD1 (5 bases). V lost 2 bases, J lost 4 bases, and 17 bases lay in between. This CDR3 is 16 amino acids long. Per the germline V gene, CDR1 is MGHRA and CDR2 is YSYEKL. This CDR3 reads CASSQTGVTVAETQYF. The CDR3 coding sequence is TGCGCCAGCAGCCAAACTGGTGTGACAGTTGCAGAGACCCAGTACTTC.

This clone has more than one count but fewer than ten. The rearrangement uses TRBV11-1 and TRBJ2-2, with 8 bases lining up with TRBD1. The CDR3 loop spans 16 amino acids. V was pared by 8 bases and J by 1 base, with 9 bases of the junction left unmatched. Germline V gives CDR1 SGHAT, CDR2 FQDESV (reference sequence). The chain's CDR3 is CASSVRTGRNTGELFF. In DNA, the CDR3 is TGTGCCAGCTCCGTCAGGACAGGGAGGAACACCGGGGAGCTGTTTTTT.

This rearrangement joins TRBV4-1 to TRBJ2-7, with 7 bases identical to TRBD1. J was trimmed by 4 bases and V by 4 bases; bases with no gene match: 10. The CDR3 contains 15 residues. Germline V gene sequence: CDR1 MGHRA, CDR2 YSYEKL. CDR3 in DNA: TGCGCCAGCAGCCCCGGACCGGGACAGATTTACGAGCAGTACTTC. It is translated as CASSPGPGQIYEQYF.

The V and J genes are TRBV2 and TRBJ1-2; 10 bases map to TRBD1. J was trimmed by 4 bases and V by 4 bases; bases with no gene match: 12. This CDR3 is built from 17 residues. CDR1 and CDR2 from the germline V gene are SNHLY and FYNNEI. CDR3 sequence (DNA): TGTGCCAGCAGTGTCATGGACAGGGGGTCGGTTGGCTATGGCTACACCTTC. Its protein product is CASSVMDRGSVGYGYTF.

This rearrangement joins TRBV7-3 to TRBJ2-1; D not resolved. V was clipped by 6 bases and J by 0 bases, with 12 bases between them. CDR1 and CDR2 from the germline V gene are SGHTA and FQGTGA. The CDR3 consists of 15 residues. The CDR3 region has the DNA TGTGCCAGCAGTCAACAGTTCAGCTCCTACAATGAGCAGTTCTTC. The encoded protein is CASSQQFSSYNEQFF.

The chain is built from TRBV7-2 and TRBJ2-7, with 7 bases identical to TRBD1. This CDR3 spans 15 amino acids. V lost 4 bases and J lost 4; bases outside the gene matches: 10. Germline V CDR1 and CDR2: SGHTA, FQGNSA. DNA for the CDR3: TGTGCCAGCAGCTCAAGACAGGGCGGCATATACGAGCAGTACTTC. It encodes CASSSRQGGIYEQYF.

This clone occurred many times. This sequence joins TRBV9 and TRBJ2-5, with D possibly matching TRBD1 (5 bases). The germline CDR1 and CDR2 sequences are SGDLS and YYNGEE. Trimming removed 0 bases from V and 0 bases from J, with 9 bases in between. The CDR3 length is 15 residues. The CDR3: CASSVDRLYQETQYF. As DNA, the CDR3 is TGTGCCAGCAGCGTAGACAGGCTTTACCAAGAGACCCAGTACTTC. Full variable domain (missing parts from reference TRBV9 and TRBJ2-5): DSGVTQTPKHLITATGQRVTLRCSPRSGDLSVYWYQQSLDQGLQFLIQYYNGEERAKGNILERFSAQQFPDLHSELNLSSLELGDSALYFCASSVDRLYQETQYFGPGTRLLVL.

This chain connects TRBV10-3 to TRBJ1-6, with TRBD1 as a possible D gene (5 bases). V was pared by 5 bases and J by 7 bases, with 18 bases between. This CDR3 is 16 amino acids long. CDR1 ENHRY and CDR2 SYGVKD come from the germline V gene. The CDR3 DNA reads as TGTGCCATCAGTCCGGTACAGGCTCCGGACAATTCACCCCTCCACTTT. It encodes CAISPVQAPDNSPLHF.

J is TRBJ2-5 and V is TRBV2, with 11 positions matching TRBD2. The trim removed 3 bases at V and 4 bases at J, leaving 4 bases unmatched. CDR1 and CDR2 (germline): SNHLY, FYNNEI. The CDR3 extends over 15 amino acids. CDR3 residues: CASSDVAGGLETQYF. The CDR3 DNA follows: TGTGCCAGCAGTGACGTAGCGGGAGGGCTAGAGACCCAGTACTTC.

The V gene is TRBV7-9, the J gene TRBJ1-2; 8 nucleotides match TRBD1. Germline V CDR1 and CDR2: SEHNR, FQNEAQ (reference sequence). CDR3 length: 13 amino acids. The trim removed 5 bases at V and 8 bases at J, leaving 7 bases unmatched. The CDR3: CASSERTGLGYTF. The CDR3 DNA is TGTGCCAGCAGCGAAAGGACAGGGCTGGGCTACACCTTC.

The chain recombines TRBV18 with TRBJ2-7; 13 nucleotides line up with TRBD2. The germline CDR1 and CDR2 sequences are KGHSH and LQKENI. With V trimmed by 2 bases and J by 11 bases, 6 bases remained unmatched. The CDR3 loop spans 14 amino acids. This CDR3 is CASSPDPGTSGEYF. DNA of the CDR3: TGTGCCAGCTCACCAGACCCCGGGACTAGCGGGGAGTACTTC. The full variable domain, rest sourced from reference TRBV18 and TRBJ2-7, is NAGVMQNPRHLVRRRGQEARLRCSPMKGHSHVYWYRQLPEEGLKFMVYLQKENIIDESGMPKERFSAEFPKEGPSILRIQQVVRGDSAAYFCASSPDPGTSGEYFGPGTRLTVT.

The V and J genes are TRBV18 and TRBJ2-1, with a weak D call TRBD2 (7 bases). The CDR3 runs to 13 residues. The V end lost 3 bases, the J end lost 10 bases, and 13 bases lay between the germline ends. Per germline, CDR1 KGHSH and CDR2 LQKENI. CDR3: CASSPPGGAEQFF. CDR3 sequence (DNA): TGTGCCAGCTCACCTCCTGGGGGGGCCGAGCAGTTCTTC.

This chain joins TRBV5-6 and TRBJ1-2; D is unclear. The CDR3 contains 14 residues. Per germline, CDR1 SGHDT and CDR2 YYEEEE. Trimming shortened V by 2 bases and J by 3 bases, and 11 bases separated the two germline ends. The CDR3 DNA is TGTGCCAGCAGCTTACTACTGCTAGACTATGGCTACACCTTC. It translates to CASSLLLLDYGYTF.

This chain joins TRBV19 and TRBJ2-5, with D perhaps matching TRBD1 (6 bases). The germline V gene encodes CDR1 LNHDA and CDR2 SQIVND (reference sequence). V lost 8 bases, J lost 7 bases, and 20 bases lay in between. The CDR3 covers 14 residues. The CDR3 reads CASSGPAQGGTQYF. The CDR3 DNA sequence: TGTGCCAGTTCAGGGCCAGCGCAAGGGGGGACCCAGTACTTC.

The chain carries TRBV12-5 and TRBJ1-1, with a tentative D call TRBD1 (5 bases). The CDR3 totals 14 residues. The germline V gene has CDR1 LGHNT and CDR2 FRNRAP. With 5 bases removed from V and 1 base from J, the gap between germline ends came to 11 bases. As DNA, the CDR3 is TGTGCTAGTGGTGGATCCGGGGGGAACACTGAAGCTTTCTTT. It yields the protein CASGGSGGNTEAFF.

The chain employs TRBV18 and TRBJ2-7, with 8 positions matching TRBD1. CDR1 and CDR2 (germline): KGHSH, LQKENI. V lost 4 bases, J lost 9 bases, and 14 bases stayed unmatched. The CDR3 loop spans 15 amino acids. The CDR3 is CASSRGIGGQDGQYF. The DNA for the CDR3 is TGTGCCAGCTCACGGGGTATTGGGGGACAGGACGGGCAGTACTTC. Complete variable domain (other parts from reference TRBV18 and TRBJ2-7): NAGVMQNPRHLVRRRGQEARLRCSPMKGHSHVYWYRQLPEEGLKFMVYLQKENIIDESGMPKERFSAEFPKEGPSILRIQQVVRGDSAAYFCASSRGIGGQDGQYFGPGTRLTVT.

The chain recombines TRBV10-3 with TRBJ2-5; TRBD2 matches 11 bases. J was trimmed by 2 bases and V by 9 bases; bases with no gene match: 8. Germline CDR1 ENHRY, CDR2 SYGVKD. The CDR3 runs 15 residues. The chain's CDR3 is CAIKAGTSGQETQYF. The DNA for the CDR3 is TGTGCCATAAAAGCCGGGACTAGCGGACAAGAGACCCAGTACTTC.